Detailed here is one T cell receptor (beta chain). Its target is unknown. CDR1 is MNHEY, CDR2 SVGAGI, per germline. Trimming took 6 bases from V and 7 from J, leaving 18 bases between them. The CDR3 has 15 residues. These data are taken from a study of cytomegalovirus exposure and HLA in healthy donors. General study results and limits: As a later analysis showed, several of the most significant clusters appeared to be linked to common viral pathogens. Some public TCRs appeared in many individuals, while most sequences were rare. Another analysis was done later, and it associated roughly 15,000 TCR beta sequences with HLA alleles at 0.05 false discovery rate.

This PCR relied on a set of 60 Vbeta primers and 13 Jbeta primers. TCRdb's copy holds only in-frame clones and misses some; the assay was immunoSEQ multiplex PCR. The table shows around 160,000 clones, with around three quarters occurring only once. V gene TRBV6-5 combines with J gene TRBJ2-2; D may be TRBD2 (5 bases). The clonotype comes from a man aged 45 to 65 in good health and CMV-seropositive. The source material was PBMCs. In DNA form, the CDR3 reads TGTGCCAGCAGAAGCGTGCGCGGGCTCGGCGGGGAGCTGTTTTTT. This sequence encodes CASRSVRGLGGELFF.